This T cell receptor beta chain was recovered during a study of patients and donors after allogeneic stem cell transplantation. TCRdb reprocessed the RT-PCR reads via MiXCR and lists one record per CDR3 protein. The data show about a million distinct CDR3 sequences, with roughly 18% seen just once and roughly 6% held by the top ten. Germline lookup yields CDR1 MNHNS and CDR2 SASEGT. The germline V and J ends were trimmed by 1 base and 3 bases, with 19 bases remaining between them. The CDR3 consists of 17 residues. The source of this sequence is a human donor who was either an allogeneic HSCT recipient or a stem cell or donor lymphocyte infusion donor (not recorded which). It is not recorded whose cells these are; they may come from a transplant donor. V is TRBV6-1 and J is TRBJ2-7; perhaps TRBD1 as D (5 bases). The sequenced material came from blood, either unsorted or a sorted T cell fraction (not recorded which). CDR3 region: CASSEVDSPLAFYEQYF. Written as DNA, the CDR3 is TGTGCCAGCAGTGAAGTAGACAGCCCTTTGGCGTTCTACGAGCAGTACTTC.